This paragraph covers one T cell receptor beta chain sequence. Its antigen has not been determined. The input lacks base qualities; no much larger clone sits a single base away. These data belong to a study of blood T cell repertoires in COVID-19 (dated by TCRdb to 2020 to 2021). About the study as a whole: Samples covering the acute and convalescent phases of COVID-19 were provided by collaborators in the United States, Italy and Spain. The samples were drawn from the first 160 participants of the ongoing ImmuneRACE study and from 1,254 subjects provided by 6 global collaborators. The dataset comprised deeply sampled blood TCRbeta repertoires from subjects exposed to, actively infected with, or recovered from COVID-19. The prospective study material was composed of cDNA or gDNA derived from T cells, B-cell-depleted T cells, or PBMCs. HLA class I and class II types, where available, came from metadata supplied by the sample provider rather than from assay-based typing. The repertoires were released in a freely available public database meant as a resource for research on the immune response to SARS-CoV-2. Sample metadata almost always included a de-identified subject ID, COVID-19 status, age in years and sex.

Whole blood was collected in K2EDTA tubes by collaborating institutions according to the institutions' own protocols. For TCRbeta analysis, collaborators shipped samples in one of three forms: frozen whole blood, isolated PBMCs, or DNA extracted from either of those sample types. TCRbeta CDR3 regions were amplified from genomic DNA by means of the immunoSEQ Assay, a bias-controlled multiplex PCR. On the study's bioinformatics: Within the assay, amplification of reference gene primers was used to estimate how many nucleated cells each sample contained. To quantify the absolute abundance of each unique TCRbeta CDR3 rearrangement, sequence reads were collapsed and filtered. Productive Simpson clonality was computed per sample as the square root of Simpson's diversity index over productive rearrangements. TCRdb limited this immuneACCESS table to in-frame rearrangements with V and J called. A share of clones is missing; checked studies link under half to unresolved V genes, and the rest is unexplained. Clone size and the V and J calls come from that table; the DNA yielded D and trimming. The sample table shows 150,000 to 250,000 clones, and approximately 82% are seen once. 6% to 8% of the sample goes to the ten largest clones.

The germline V gene specifies SGHTA as CDR1 and FQGNSA as CDR2. From cysteine to phenylalanine, the CDR3 is 14 amino acids long. Solely the CDR3 DNA is kept, with 42 bases framed from the first base. The junction shows trimming of 1 base on V and 0 bases on J, plus 6 bases between the germline ends. Broader findings and caveats from the paper: How much clinical and demographic metadata was included differed by source and by participant, and the metadata was provided uncurated.

The sequence derives from a human donor with acute or convalescent COVID-19. The donor label of this sample is uncertain. The V and J genes are TRBV7-2 and TRBJ1-2; the best D guess is TRBD1, with 5 bases matching. Input material: peripheral blood. The bases are TGTGCCAGCAGCTTAGACAGGTCTAACTATGGCTACACCTTC. Translated, this gives CASSLDRSNYGYTF. The entire variable domain, with the stretches around the CDR3 drawn from the reference TRBV7-2 and TRBJ1-2 proteins, is GAGVSQSPSNKVTEKGKDVELRCDPISGHTALYWYRQSLGQGLEFLIYFQGNSAPDKSGLPSDRFSAERTGGSVSTLTIQRTQQEDSAVYLCASSLDRSNYGYTFGSGTRLTVV.